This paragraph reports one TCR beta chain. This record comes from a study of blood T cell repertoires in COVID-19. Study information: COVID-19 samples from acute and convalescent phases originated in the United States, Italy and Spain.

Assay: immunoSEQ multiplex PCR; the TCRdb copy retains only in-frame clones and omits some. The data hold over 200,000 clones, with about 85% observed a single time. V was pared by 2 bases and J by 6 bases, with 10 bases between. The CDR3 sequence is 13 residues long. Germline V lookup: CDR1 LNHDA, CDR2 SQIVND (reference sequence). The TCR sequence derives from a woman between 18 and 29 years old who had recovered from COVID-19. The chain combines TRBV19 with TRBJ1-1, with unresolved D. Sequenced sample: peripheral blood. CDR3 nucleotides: TGTGCCAGTAGTATATGGCTCGCCCCTGAAGCTTTCTTT. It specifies CASSIWLAPEAFF. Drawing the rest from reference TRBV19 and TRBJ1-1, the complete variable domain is DGGITQSPKYLFRKEGQNVTLSCEQNLNHDAMYWYRQDPGQGLRLIYYSQIVNDFQKGDIAEGYSVSREKKESFPLTVTSAQKNPTAFYLCASSIWLAPEAFFGQGTRLTVV.